This passage covers 8 T cell receptor beta chains from one sample sequenced in a study of beta chain features in type 1 diabetes. Every bit of the isolated RNA underwent reverse transcription, so sequencing read expressed TCRB transcripts. Here immunoSEQ multiplex PCR was the method, and the copy in TCRdb shows in-frame clones only, minus some. This sample yields 900,000 or so clones, of which roughly a sixth are seen a single time; 0.02% to 0.025% belongs to the top ten. Sample: naive CD4+ T cells from blood. Receptor source: a woman aged 18-30 years in good health.

The chain employs TRBV4-3 and TRBJ2-7; D tentatively reads TRBD1 or TRBD2 (5 bases each). The V gene's germline CDR1 is LGHNA and CDR2 YSLEER. V was trimmed by 1 base and J by 0 bases, leaving 10 bases between them. CDR3 length: 15 residues. The CDR3 bases are TGCGCCAGCAGCCAAGGGGCAGGGACCTCCTACGAGCAGTACTTC. Translation gives CASSQGAGTSYEQYF.

This clone showed up just a few times. The same CDR3 can be traced to other DNA sequences in this sample. V is TRBV9 and J is TRBJ2-2, with D hard to call. The V gene lost 2 bases and the J gene lost 7 bases, with 6 bases spanning the gap. This CDR3 has 12 residues. Germline V lookup: CDR1 SGDLS, CDR2 YYNGEE. This CDR3 is CASSVGNGELFF. CDR3 DNA sequence: TGTGCCAGCAGCGTGGGGAACGGGGAGCTGTTTTTT.

This clone was seen more than once but under ten times. This chain uses TRBV7-6 with TRBJ2-3; D call uncertain. Deletions cut 1 base from V and 4 bases from J, with 6 bases between. Germline V gene data show CDR1 as SGHVS and CDR2 as FNYEAQ. This CDR3 spans 13 amino acids. The CDR3 DNA sequence: TGTGCCAGCAGCTTAGTAGGCCCAGATACGCAGTATTTT. It specifies CASSLVGPDTQYF. The full variable domain, completed using reference TRBV7-6 and TRBJ2-3, is GAGVSQSPRYKVTKRGQDVALRCDPISGHVSLYWYRQALGQGPEFLTYFNYEAQQDKSGLPNDRFSAERPEGSISTLTIQRTEQRDSAMYRCASSLVGPDTQYFGPGTRLTVL.

This clone has a handful of counts. V is TRBV20-1 and J is TRBJ2-2; no firm D call. CDR1 and CDR2 (germline): DFQATT, SNEGSKA (reference sequence). The CDR3 consists of 11 residues. Trimming left V 5 bases short and J 6 bases short, with 7 bases between. CDR3 sequence (DNA): TGCAGTGCTTCCGTCCCCGGGGAGCTGTTTTTT. Its translation: CSASVPGELFF.

The genes are TRBV10-3 and TRBJ2-2; D gene ambiguous. V lost 3 bases and J 3 bases, leaving 14 bases between the germline ends. Germline CDR1 and CDR2: ENHRY and SYGVKD. The CDR3 spans 16 residues. The CDR3 sequence is CAISDRTILHTGELFF. CDR3 DNA sequence: TGTGCCATCAGTGACCGGACGATTTTGCACACCGGGGAGCTGTTTTTT.

This clone has more than one count but fewer than ten. The chain has TRBV29-1 and TRBJ2-7; D call uncertain. The CDR3 spans 12 residues. Between the trimmed V and J ends, which lost 5 bases and 5 bases, there was a span of 13 bases. Per germline, CDR1 SQVTM and CDR2 ANQGSEA. CDR3 sequence reads: CSVTLGANEQYF. The CDR3 DNA sequence: TGCAGCGTTACGCTAGGCGCGAACGAGCAGTACTTC.

This clone occurred a few times. This chain links TRBV11-2 with TRBJ2-7; D ambiguous. The CDR3 has 13 residues. Germline V lookup: CDR1 SGHAT, CDR2 FQNNGV. V was pared by 5 bases and J by 9 bases, with 17 bases between. The CDR3 loop is CASSPHPDIGQYF. The CDR3 DNA reads as TGTGCCAGCAGCCCGCATCCTGACATCGGGCAGTACTTC.

This clone has more than one count but fewer than ten. V usage is TRBV25-1 and J usage is TRBJ1-4; unclear D gene. The V gene lost 4 bases and the J gene lost 5 bases, with 8 bases spanning the gap. The CDR3 is 13 residues long. In germline, CDR1 is MGHDK, CDR2 SYGVNS. CDR3 coding DNA: TGTGCCAGCAGTGGATCGACAAATGAAAAACTGTTTTTT. Amino acids: CASSGSTNEKLFF.